The sequence of this T cell receptor (beta chain) was determined in a study of Graves' ophthalmopathy and Graves' hyperthyroidism. Using RNA transcripts, the TCR beta CDR3 regions were amplified. The workflow started with a first-round RT-PCR run with HTBI primers and then moved on to a second-round multiplex PCR. TCRdb itself ran the multiplex PCR reads through MiXCR, one entry per CDR3 protein. Of about 390,000 distinct CDR3 sequences detected, about 17% appear once; the ten largest clones hold 2.4%. Participants with hyperthyroidism, aged 18 to 65, were newly diagnosed with under 2 months' duration. Reliance was placed on clinical symptoms, serum thyroxine, TRAb, thyroid ultrasound and orbital computed tomography for diagnosis. The CDR3 totals 14 residues. CDR1 MNHEY and CDR2 SMNVEV come from the germline V gene (reference sequence). V shed 6 bases, J shed 3 bases, and the junction held 7 bases outside the gene matches.

This clonotype has at least ten counts. This TCR was recovered from an adult woman with stable Graves' hyperthyroidism. The chain links TRBV27 to TRBJ2-7; 8 bases align to TRBD1. The specimen was peripheral blood. CDR3 in amino acids: CASSPGTGVYEQYF. For the CDR3, the DNA is TGTGCCAGCAGCCCCGGGACAGGCGTCTACGAGCAGTACTTC.